Included here is one TCR beta chain sequence, with context. This sample was taken from a study of cytomegalovirus exposure and HLA in healthy donors. The PCR contained 60 Vbeta and 13 Jbeta primers. Data came from immunoSEQ multiplex PCR; TCRdb stores just in-frame clones and leaves some out. The repertoire holds approximately 170,000 clones, with about 85% as singletons. CDR3 length: 17 amino acids. Germline trimming cut 1 base from V and 8 bases from J; bases unmatched to any gene: 12. Germline V gives CDR1 KGHSH, CDR2 LQKENI. The sequence derives from a young man in good health and CMV-seropositive. The V and J genes are TRBV18 and TRBJ2-1, with 9 bases that match TRBD2. The sequencing sample was made of PBMCs. CDR3: CASSPRRVAGAVYEQFF. The CDR3 DNA follows: TGTGCCAGCTCACCACGGAGGGTAGCGGGAGCCGTGTATGAGCAGTTCTTC. The whole variable domain, remainder taken from reference TRBV18 and TRBJ2-1, is NAGVMQNPRHLVRRRGQEARLRCSPMKGHSHVYWYRQLPEEGLKFMVYLQKENIIDESGMPKERFSAEFPKEGPSILRIQQVVRGDSAAYFCASSPRRVAGAVYEQFFGPGTRLTVL.